The clone carrying this TCR beta chain was seen many times. Its antigen is not identified. The CDR3 is made up of 14 amino acids. V dropped 3 bases and J dropped 5 bases, with 16 bases sitting between them. The V gene's germline CDR1 is SQVTM and CDR2 ANQGSEA. TCRdb reprocessed the 5' RACE reads via MiXCR and lists one record per CDR3 protein. The table lists 360,000 or so distinct CDR3 sequences, 11% of them singletons, with less than 20% in the top ten. This sample is part of a study of T cells after yellow fever vaccination. Study-wide results and limits: Any FACS-sorted repertoire could hold abundant clonotypes that contaminate it from the bulk population.

The clonotype comes from a young man who received the YFV17D yellow fever vaccine. Specimen: PBMCs, collected on the day of the first yellow fever vaccination. The chain carries TRBV29-1 and TRBJ2-5; the D gene is possibly TRBD2 (6 bases). CDR3 amino acids: CSVEPRGVPETQYF. CDR3 nucleotides: TGCAGCGTTGAGCCGCGGGGCGTTCCGGAGACCCAGTACTTC.